A selection of T cell receptor beta chains follows, all from one sample in a study of patients and donors after allogeneic stem cell transplantation. TCRdb re-derived calls from the RT-PCR reads in MiXCR, one entry per CDR3 protein. The table lists approximately 7,100 distinct CDR3 sequences, roughly 11% of them singletons. The source material was blood, either unsorted or a sorted T cell fraction (not recorded which). The receptors derive from a human donor who was either an allogeneic HSCT recipient or a stem cell or donor lymphocyte infusion donor (not recorded which). It is not recorded whose cells these are; they may come from a transplant donor. Each CDR3 is given with its conserved first and last residue. The D gene is left open where the match is weak. Only part of the rows carry a size: once, few, many, or a class if the clone is expanded.

size: many
D: NA
J: TRBJ2-5
V: TRBV25-1
DNA: TGTGCCAGCAGTTTGGGGGAGACCCAGTACTTC
CDR3: CASSLGETQYF

size: few
D: TRBD1
J: TRBJ1-4
V: TRBV27
DNA: TGTGCCAGCAGTGCGACAGGGAGAGAAGAAAAACTGTTTTTT
CDR3: CASSATGREEKLFF

size: many
D: TRBD1
J: TRBJ1-5
V: TRBV6-6
DNA: TGTGCCAGCAGTTACGAGGGGGCAACACAGCCCCAGCATTTT
CDR3: CASSYEGATQPQHF

size: NA
D: NA
J: TRBJ1-5
V: TRBV25-1
DNA: TGTGCCAGCAGTGCCACCTCGGACGGCCATAGCAATCAGCCCCAGCATTTT
CDR3: CASSATSDGHSNQPQHF

size: many
D: NA
J: TRBJ2-5
V: TRBV12-5
DNA: TGTGCTAGTGGTCCTAACCCCCGTGGGGGCATCCAAGAGACCCAGTACTTC
CDR3: CASGPNPRGGIQETQYF

size: NA
D: TRBD1
J: TRBJ2-5
V: TRBV3-1
DNA: TGTGCCAGCAGTCAGAGGGGGCCCGGGGAGACCCAGTACTTC
CDR3: CASSQRGPGETQYF

size: NA
D: NA
J: TRBJ2-5
V: TRBV5-1
DNA: TGCGCCAGCAGCTCCACAGGGCAAGAGACCCAGTACTTC
CDR3: CASSSTGQETQYF

size: once
D: NA
J: TRBJ1-2
V: TRBV30
DNA: TGTGCCTGGAGTTTCCTACTAGGGCGCTACACCTTC
CDR3: CAWSFLLGRYTF

size: many
D: TRBD2
J: TRBJ2-3
V: TRBV11-2
DNA: TGTGCCAGCAGCACTAGCGTCCGCACAGATACGCAGTATTTT
CDR3: CASSTSVRTDTQYF

size: NA
D: NA
J: TRBJ2-2
V: TRBV12-2
DNA: TGTGCAAGTCGCTTAGCGCTCAGGGTGGGAACCGGGGAGCTGTTTTTT
CDR3: CASRLALRVGTGELFF

size: many
D: NA
J: TRBJ1-4
V: TRBV5-1
DNA: TGCGCCAGCAGCGCAGACTCTACAACTAATGAAAAACTGTTTTTT
CDR3: CASSADSTTNEKLFF

size: NA
D: TRBD1
J: TRBJ2-4
V: TRBV20-1
DNA: TGCAGTGCTAGATCCGGGACAGGGGTAGACATTCAGTACTTC
CDR3: CSARSGTGVDIQYF

size: NA
D: TRBD1
J: TRBJ2-3
V: TRBV19
DNA: TGTGCCAGTAGTACCTCGGGACAGATTCAACCAGATACGCAGTATTTT
CDR3: CASSTSGQIQPDTQYF

size: NA
D: NA
J: TRBJ2-3
V: TRBV7-2
DNA: TGTGCCAGCAGCCTCTACACCGATACGCAGTATTTT
CDR3: CASSLYTDTQYF